This T cell receptor beta chain was found in a study of OX40 agonist ivuxolimab in advanced cancers. Study-wide background: Averaging around 60 years in age, with a range of roughly 23 to 85, the cohort was approximately 84% male. Study-wide points: Among the lowest levels of clonal expansion were found in partial responders at 0.1-3.0 mg/kg. The study observed clonal expansion of CD4+ and CD8+ blood T cells by week 6 at 0.1 to 3.0 mg/kg.

CDR1 and CDR2 from the germline V gene are MNHNS and SASEGT. Losses at the gene ends were 7 bases for V and 3 bases for J; bases not matched to a gene: 9. This CDR3 comprises 14 residues. On this clone itself: Antigen: not known.

Sequencing used immunoSEQ multiplex PCR; TCRdb keeps in-frame clones, though not all of them. The sample has 45,000 to 60,000 clones, 80% seen once. The TCR sequence derives from an adult with an advanced solid tumor such as melanoma, head and neck, liver or kidney cancer. The V call is TRBV6-1, the J call TRBJ2-7; 7 bases match TRBD1. Sequenced material: CD4+ or CD8+ T cells sorted from blood, taken in a trial of the OX40 agonist ivuxolimab. CDR3 bases: TGTGCCAGCAACTTCCAGGGGGACGTCTACGAGCAGTACTTC. Translation: CASNFQGDVYEQYF.